Sequencing of this T cell receptor beta chain was carried out in a study of T cell responses to AZD1222 COVID-19 vaccine. The study's findings and limits: Receipt of two AZD1222 doses was followed by a rise in Spike-specific TCR breadth and depth. CD4 TCRs covered the whole spike, strongest at regions 160-218 and 743-854.

Concerning this clone itself: Its antigen is not known.

TCRdb's table, derived via immunoSEQ multiplex PCR, lists solely in-frame clones and lacks some. This sample carries about 270,000 clones, 90% to 95% of them seen once, and the ten largest clones take around 0.57%. The CDR3 has 15 amino acids. Trimming took 5 bases from V and 3 from J; bases not matched to a gene: 7. The germline V gene has CDR1 LNHDA and CDR2 SQIVND (reference sequence). This sequence originates from an adult who received the AZD1222 COVID-19 vaccine. The rearrangement links TRBV19 to TRBJ1-5; 7 bases are a match to TRBD1. The starting material was peripheral blood, obtained 28 days after the second AZD1222 dose. Here the CDR3 reads CASSPSDRANQPQHF. CDR3 coding DNA: TGTGCCAGTAGTCCTAGCGACAGGGCCAATCAGCCCCAGCATTTT.